This T cell receptor beta chain was sequenced for a study of identical twins. Study conclusions and caveats: Monozygotic twin pairs showed more out-of-frame TCR alpha sharing than models estimated. Interpretation of the results relied on cross-sectional statistical analysis and not on following the same donors.

This clonotype was recorded many times. The antigen is undetermined. This CDR3 contains 14 residues. V lost 2 bases to trimming and J lost 2 bases; unmatched junction nucleotides: 3. Germline V CDR1 and CDR2: MDHEN, SYDVKM. TCRdb itself ran the 5' RACE reads through MiXCR, one entry per CDR3 protein. The data contain some 1,600,000 distinct CDR3 sequences, under 35% of them singletons. This clonotype was sampled from a newborn girl in good health. V gene TRBV28 combines with J gene TRBJ2-7, with TRBD2 identical over 7 bases. Sequencing was done on a sample of cord blood. CDR3 sequence: CASSLPLAAYEQYF. The CDR3 DNA sequence: TGTGCCAGCAGTTTACCGCTAGCGGCCTACGAGCAGTACTTC.